The 23 T cell receptor beta chains listed next were all sequenced from one sample in a study of shared clonotypes between healthy human individuals. Using immunoSEQ multiplex PCR, the repertoire was profiled, and TCRdb retains in-frame clones only, with some absent. The sample lists roughly 650,000 clones; around 97% were seen once. The sequenced sample was naive CD4+ T cells sorted from blood. Subset described: CD45RA+ positively selected. The receptors were gathered from a woman aged 25 to 45 in good health.

V usage is TRBV11-3 and J usage is TRBJ2-7, with 8 bases aligning to TRBD1. CDR1 is SGHNT, CDR2 YENEEA, per germline. The length of the CDR3 is 14 residues. With 4 bases clipped from V and 1 base from J, the junction kept 3 bases outside the gene matches. The chain's CDR3 is CASSSGGWSYEQYF. For the CDR3, the DNA is TGTGCCAGCAGCTCAGGGGGCTGGTCCTACGAGCAGTACTTC.

The rearrangement joins TRBV6-1 to TRBJ2-1; 7 bases align to TRBD2. J gave up 6 bases and V 3 bases, and 8 bases lay outside the gene matches. In germline, CDR1 is MNHNS, CDR2 SASEGT. The CDR3 consists of 15 residues. CDR3 in amino acids: CASSDAGARGNEQFF. For the CDR3, the DNA is TGTGCCAGCAGTGATGCGGGAGCGAGGGGCAATGAGCAGTTCTTC.

This sequence joins TRBV4-1 and TRBJ2-3; 9 bases align to TRBD2. Germline trimming cut 0 bases from V and 3 bases from J; bases unmatched to any gene: 4. The CDR3 runs 16 residues. Germline-derived CDR1 and CDR2 are MGHRA and YSYEKL. CDR3 coding DNA: TGCGCCAGCAGCCAAGAGCGGGAGGGATTTACAGATACGCAGTATTTT. This translates into CASSQEREGFTDTQYF.

V gene TRBV10-2 combines with J gene TRBJ2-7, with 8 bases matching TRBD2. V shed 3 bases, J shed 0 bases, and the junction held 4 bases outside the gene matches. This CDR3 has 15 amino acids. Per the germline V gene, CDR1 is WSHSY and CDR2 is SAAADI. This CDR3 is CASSDSLAGSYEQYF. The CDR3 DNA reads TGCGCCAGCAGTGATTCGCTAGCGGGCTCCTACGAGCAGTACTTC.

J is TRBJ2-2 and V is TRBV5-1; TRBD1 matches 8 bases. Losses at the gene ends were 3 bases for V and 1 base for J; bases not matched to a gene: 5. The CDR3 has 16 residues. CDR1 SGHRS and CDR2 YFSETQ come from the germline V gene. CDR3 in DNA: TGCGCCAGCAGCTACCTTGGACAGGGGAACACCGGGGAGCTGTTTTTT. It translates to CASSYLGQGNTGELFF.

V and J are TRBV7-9 and TRBJ2-1, with TRBD2 identical over 8 bases. The junction had 5 bases not matched to a gene; V was cut back by 4 bases and J by 3 bases. The CDR3 loop spans 15 amino acids. The germline CDR1 and CDR2 sequences are SEHNR and FQNEAQ (reference sequence). The CDR3 loop is CASSYLAGLYNEQFF. The CDR3 nucleotides are TGTGCCAGCAGCTACTTAGCGGGACTCTACAATGAGCAGTTCTTC. The full variable domain, its missing parts supplied by reference TRBV7-9 and TRBJ2-1, is DTGVSQNPRHKITKRGQNVTFRCDPISEHNRLYWYRQTLGQGPEFLTYFQNEAQLEKSRLLSDRFSAERPKGSFSTLEIQRTEQGDSAMYLCASSYLAGLYNEQFFGPGTRLTVL.

A note on this clone: Mismatch with germline at one junction end may stem from a read error. This sequence joins TRBV2 and TRBJ2-2; possibly TRBD1 or TRBD2 for D (5 bases each). This CDR3 contains 15 residues. Germline V gives CDR1 SNHLY, CDR2 FYNNEI. The CDR3 DNA follows: TGTGCCAGCAGTGAAGTCGGCGAGGGGACCGGGAAGCTGTTTTTT. Translating it yields CASSEVGEGTGKLFF.

The V gene is TRBV7-9, the J gene TRBJ2-1; D call uncertain. CDR3 length: 13 amino acids. The germline gives CDR1 SEHNR, CDR2 FQNEAQ (reference sequence). The V end was cut by 0 bases, the J end by 14 bases, with 14 bases between. The CDR3 DNA reads TGTGCCAGCAGCTTAGCTTTCGGCGGTCGGGAGTTCTTC. Protein sequence: CASSLAFGGREFF.

The chain is built from TRBV23-1 and TRBJ2-3; 8 bases fit TRBD2. TRBV23-1 is recorded as an ORF, its role being uncertain. The CDR3 loop spans 17 amino acids. After removal of 1 base from V and 0 bases from J, the junction contained 6 bases not matched to a gene. As DNA, the CDR3 is TGCGCCAGCAGTCAATTTTGTTTAGCGGGGAGCACAGATACGCAGTATTTT. This translates into CASSQFCLAGSTDTQYF.

In nucleotides, the CDR3 is TGTGCCAGCAGCTTACTTGGCGGGAGGGCCCTCCCAGATACGCAGTATTTT. Its protein is CASSLLGGRALPDTQYF. This chain joins TRBV7-9 and TRBJ2-3; 9 bases agree with TRBD2. This CDR3 has 17 amino acids. The trim removed 2 bases at V and 4 bases at J, leaving 10 bases unmatched. Looked up from germline, CDR1 is SEHNR and CDR2 is FQNEAQ (reference sequence). Using reference TRBV7-9 and TRBJ2-3 for the parts outside the CDR3, the full variable domain is DTGVSQNPRHKITKRGQNVTFRCDPISEHNRLYWYRQTLGQGPEFLTYFQNEAQLEKSRLLSDRFSAERPKGSFSTLEIQRTEQGDSAMYLCASSLLGGRALPDTQYFGPGTRLTVL.

V and J are TRBV7-6 and TRBJ2-1, with D possibly called TRBD1 or TRBD2 (7 bases each). The CDR3 runs to 16 residues. CDR1 is SGHVS and CDR2 is FNYEAQ in the germline V gene. V lost 4 bases and J lost 9, with 22 bases in between. CDR3 protein: CASSSQGGTAVTEQFF. DNA for the CDR3: TGTGCCAGCAGCTCCCAGGGGGGGACAGCGGTGACTGAGCAGTTCTTC.

The sample holds one count of this clone. The chain recombines TRBV11-2 with TRBJ2-2; TRBD1 might be the D (6 bases). Looked up from germline, CDR1 is SGHAT and CDR2 is FQNNGV. Trimming removed 6 bases from V and 0 bases from J, with 14 bases in between. The length of the CDR3 is 16 residues. DNA of the CDR3: TGTGCCAGCAGGAATTCCGGGACAACGAACACCGGGGAGCTGTTTTTT. It encodes CASRNSGTTNTGELFF.

This chain links TRBV28 with TRBJ2-1; 8 bases align to TRBD2. This CDR3 contains 13 residues. V trimming: 5 bases; J trimming: 9 bases; junction bases outside the gene matches: 6. Germline loops: CDR1 MDHEN, CDR2 SYDVKM. The CDR3 reads CASSPPGGREQFF. In DNA form, the CDR3 reads TGTGCCAGCAGTCCCCCGGGGGGGCGTGAGCAGTTCTTC.

This chain joins TRBV4-1 and TRBJ1-2; TRBD1 is a possible D gene (5 bases). The germline V gene encodes CDR1 MGHRA and CDR2 YSYEKL. CDR3 length: 15 residues. Trimming removed 1 base from V and 0 bases from J, with 9 bases in between. CDR3 in amino acids: CASSQGEGPNYGYTF. DNA of the CDR3: TGCGCCAGCAGCCAAGGGGAGGGACCTAACTATGGCTACACCTTC.

The rearrangement links TRBV2 to TRBJ2-2; tentative D call: TRBD1 (5 bases). Trimming stripped 5 bases from V and 4 bases from J, with 14 bases between. There are 15 residues in the CDR3. The germline V gene encodes CDR1 SNHLY and CDR2 FYNNEI. CDR3 sequence (DNA): TGTGCCAGCAGTAAGACCAGAAGGGGCACCGGGGAGCTGTTTTTT. Translation gives CASSKTRRGTGELFF.

This chain joins TRBV27 and TRBJ2-1; 9 bases fit TRBD1. After removal of 7 bases from V and 5 bases from J, the junction contained 18 bases not matched to a gene. CDR1 is MNHEY and CDR2 is SMNVEV in the germline V gene (reference sequence). There are 18 residues in the CDR3. The CDR3 region is CASIPDPPGQGTNNEQFF. The CDR3 DNA reads TGTGCCAGCATCCCTGACCCTCCGGGACAGGGTACGAACAATGAGCAGTTCTTC.

The chain is built from TRBV6-6 and TRBJ2-1; TRBD2 agrees at 15 bases. The germline V gene encodes CDR1 MNHNY and CDR2 SVGAGI (reference sequence). V was pared by 4 bases and J by 7 bases, with 2 bases of the junction left unmatched. The CDR3 covers 15 residues. The CDR3 DNA reads TGTGCCAGCAGTTCCGGGACTAGCGGGAGGAATGAGCAGTTCTTC. Its protein product is CASSSGTSGRNEQFF.

Notes on this clone: Distinct nucleotide sequences in the sample also encode this CDR3. V is TRBV27 and J is TRBJ2-1, with unresolved D. This CDR3 region has 14 residues. Per germline, CDR1 MNHEY and CDR2 SMNVEV (reference sequence). V was shortened by 3 bases and J by 0 bases, with 6 bases between the two germline ends. The CDR3 sequence is CASSFQSSYNEQFF. The DNA of the CDR3 is TGTGCCAGCAGTTTCCAGAGCTCCTACAATGAGCAGTTCTTC.

This sequence joins TRBV28 and TRBJ1-5; the D gene is possibly TRBD1 (6 bases). The germline V gene encodes CDR1 MDHEN and CDR2 SYDVKM. Trimming stripped 4 bases from V and 7 bases from J, with 11 bases between. This CDR3 comprises 13 residues. The CDR3 loop is CASSYRVYQPQHF. For the CDR3, the DNA is TGTGCCAGCAGTTACAGGGTGTACCAGCCCCAGCATTTT.

The chain combines TRBV6-5 with TRBJ1-4; possible D gene TRBD1, 5 bases. Looked up from germline, CDR1 is MNHEY and CDR2 is SVGAGI. The CDR3 is made up of 14 amino acids. The V and J ends lost 0 bases and 10 bases respectively, with 12 bases between them. DNA of the CDR3: TGTGCCAGCAGTTACTCTTTCCGGGACGGAAAACTGTTTTTT. Translating gives CASSYSFRDGKLFF.

V and J are TRBV13 and TRBJ2-2; TRBD2 agrees at 8 bases. Germline CDR1 PRHDT, CDR2 FYEKMQ (reference sequence). Trimming removed 5 bases from V and 6 bases from J; junction bases left unmatched: 14. The CDR3 consists of 17 residues. The CDR3 DNA follows: TGTGCCAGCAGCGAACCCTCGGCGGGAGGATCCCCCGGGGAGCTGTTTTTT. As protein: CASSEPSAGGSPGELFF. Based on the CDR3 plus reference TRBV13 and TRBJ2-2, the full variable domain is AAGVIQSPRHLIKEKRETATLKCYPIPRHDTVYWYQQGPGQDPQFLISFYEKMQSDKGSIPDRFSAQQFSDYHSELNMSSLELGDSALYFCASSEPSAGGSPGELFFGEGSRLTVL.

The J gene is TRBJ1-3, the V gene TRBV5-5; 7 bases line up with TRBD1. This CDR3 is 15 amino acids long. Losses at the gene ends were 3 bases for V and 8 bases for J; bases not matched to a gene: 11. Germline CDR1 is SGHKS and CDR2 is YYEKEE (reference sequence). The CDR3 is CASSSRQGLGDTIYF. DNA of the CDR3: TGTGCCAGCAGCTCTAGACAGGGATTGGGGGACACCATATATTTT.

The rearrangement joins TRBV28 to TRBJ2-5; TRBD1 matches 8 bases. V lost 6 bases, J lost 5 bases, and 11 bases stayed unmatched. The germline V gene has CDR1 MDHEN and CDR2 SYDVKM. The CDR3 sequence is 15 residues long. CDR3 DNA: TGTGCCAGCAGGGCTACAGGGGGTACTACGGAGACCCAGTACTTC. Protein product: CASRATGGTTETQYF.